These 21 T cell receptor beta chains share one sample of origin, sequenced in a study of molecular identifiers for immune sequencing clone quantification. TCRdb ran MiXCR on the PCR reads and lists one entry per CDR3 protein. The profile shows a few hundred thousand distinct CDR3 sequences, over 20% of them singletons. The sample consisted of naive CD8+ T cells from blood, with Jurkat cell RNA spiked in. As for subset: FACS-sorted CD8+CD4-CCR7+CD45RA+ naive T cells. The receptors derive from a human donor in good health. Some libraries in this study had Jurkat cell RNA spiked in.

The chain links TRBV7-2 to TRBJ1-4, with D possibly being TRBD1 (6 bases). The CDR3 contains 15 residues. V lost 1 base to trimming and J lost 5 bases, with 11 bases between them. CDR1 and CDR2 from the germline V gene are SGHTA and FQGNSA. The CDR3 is CASSLVGAENEKLFF. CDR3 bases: TGTGCCAGCAGCTTAGTGGGGGCGGAAAATGAAAAACTGTTTTTT. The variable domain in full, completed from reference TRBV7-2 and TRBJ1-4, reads GAGVSQSPSNKVTEKGKDVELRCDPISGHTALYWYRQSLGQGLEFLIYFQGNSAPDKSGLPSDRFSAERTGGSVSTLTIQRTQQEDSAVYLCASSLVGAENEKLFFGSGTQLSVL.

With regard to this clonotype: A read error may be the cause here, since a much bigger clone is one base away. The CDR3 region has the DNA TGCAGCGTACAGGGGACCTACGGGCAGTACTTC. Translating it yields CSVQGTYGQYF. The V call is TRBV29-1, the J call TRBJ2-7, with 7 bases lining up with TRBD1. The CDR3 contains 11 residues. Germline-derived CDR1 and CDR2 are SQVTM and ANQGSEA.

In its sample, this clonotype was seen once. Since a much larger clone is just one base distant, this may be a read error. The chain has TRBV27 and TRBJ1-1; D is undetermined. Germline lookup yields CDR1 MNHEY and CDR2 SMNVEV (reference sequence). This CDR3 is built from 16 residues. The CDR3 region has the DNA TGTGCCAGCAGTTTAGTCACGTTTGGAACCAACACTGAAGATTTCTTT. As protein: CASSLVTFGTNTEDFF.

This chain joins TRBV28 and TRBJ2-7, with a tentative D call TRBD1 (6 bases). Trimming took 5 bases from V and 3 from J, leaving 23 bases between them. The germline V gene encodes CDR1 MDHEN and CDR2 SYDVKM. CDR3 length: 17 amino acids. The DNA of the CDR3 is TGTGCCAGCAGTCCCTTCGCGGTGGGGGCGACGGACTACGAGCAGTACTTC. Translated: CASSPFAVGATDYEQYF. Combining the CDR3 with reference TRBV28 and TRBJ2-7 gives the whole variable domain DVKVTQSSRYLVKRTGEKVFLECVQDMDHENMFWYRQDPGLGLRLIYFSYDVKMKEKGDIPEGYSVSREKKERFSLILESASTNQTSMYLCASSPFAVGATDYEQYFGPGTRLTVT.

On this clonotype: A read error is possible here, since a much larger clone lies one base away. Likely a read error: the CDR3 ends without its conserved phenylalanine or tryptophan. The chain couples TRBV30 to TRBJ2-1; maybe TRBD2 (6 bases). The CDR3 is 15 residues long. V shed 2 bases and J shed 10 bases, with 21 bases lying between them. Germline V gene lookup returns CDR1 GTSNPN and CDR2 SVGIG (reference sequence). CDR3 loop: CAWSPWAGRYTEQFS. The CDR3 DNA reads TGTGCCTGGAGTCCCTGGGCGGGGCGCTACACGGAGCAGTTCTCC.

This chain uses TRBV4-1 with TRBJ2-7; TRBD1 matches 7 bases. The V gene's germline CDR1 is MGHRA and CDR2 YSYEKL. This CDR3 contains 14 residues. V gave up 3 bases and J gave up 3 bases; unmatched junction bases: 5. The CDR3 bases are TGCGCCAGCAGCCAGAACAGGGGCAACTACGAGCAGTACTTC. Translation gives CASSQNRGNYEQYF.

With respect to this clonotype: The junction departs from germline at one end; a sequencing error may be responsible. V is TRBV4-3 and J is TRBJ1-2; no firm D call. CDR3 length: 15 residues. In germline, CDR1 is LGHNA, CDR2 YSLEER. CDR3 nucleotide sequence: TGCGCCGGCAGCCAAGCCCAGAGTGCAGCCTATGGCTACACCTTC. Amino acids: CAGSQAQSAAYGYTF.

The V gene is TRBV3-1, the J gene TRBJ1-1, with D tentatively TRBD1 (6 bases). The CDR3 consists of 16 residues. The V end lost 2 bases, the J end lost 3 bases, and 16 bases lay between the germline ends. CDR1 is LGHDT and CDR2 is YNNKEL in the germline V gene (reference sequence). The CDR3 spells CASSQWGPAGDTEAFF. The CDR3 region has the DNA TGTGCCAGCAGCCAATGGGGGCCGGCGGGGGACACTGAAGCTTTCTTT.

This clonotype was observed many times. The CDR3 DNA reads TGCGCCAGCAGCCAAGATCGTGGGACCCAGTACTTC. Translation gives CASSQDRGTQYF. The V gene is TRBV4-3, the J gene TRBJ2-5; no firm D call. V lost 0 bases and J lost 7, with 6 bases in between. CDR1 and CDR2 from the germline V gene are LGHNA and YSLEER. CDR3 length equals 12 residues.

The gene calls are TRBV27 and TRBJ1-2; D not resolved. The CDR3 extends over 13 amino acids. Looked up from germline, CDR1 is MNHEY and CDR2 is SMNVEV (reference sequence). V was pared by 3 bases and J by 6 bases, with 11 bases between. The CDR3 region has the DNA TGTGCCAGCAGTTTTGCAGGTCTGAATGGCTACACCTTC. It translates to CASSFAGLNGYTF.

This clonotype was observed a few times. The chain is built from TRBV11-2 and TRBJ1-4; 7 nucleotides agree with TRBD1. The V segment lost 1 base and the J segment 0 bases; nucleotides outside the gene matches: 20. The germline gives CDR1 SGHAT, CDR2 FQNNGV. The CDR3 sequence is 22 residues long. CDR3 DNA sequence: TGTGCCAGCAGCTTAGGCGCTCGGATTTTGGACAGGAGATTAACAACTAATGAAAAACTGTTTTTT. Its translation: CASSLGARILDRRLTTNEKLFF. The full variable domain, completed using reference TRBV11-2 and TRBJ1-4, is EAGVAQSPRYKIIEKRQSVAFWCNPISGHATLYWYQQILGQGPKLLIQFQNNGVVDDSQLPKDRFSAERLKGVDSTLKIQPAKLEDSAVYLCASSLGARILDRRLTTNEKLFFGSGTQLSVL.

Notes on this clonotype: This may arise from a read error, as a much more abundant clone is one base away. The CDR3: CASSLLRDQETQYF. The CDR3, as DNA: TGTGCCAGCAGTTTATTGCGAGATCAAGAGACCCAGTACTTC. J is TRBJ2-5 and V is TRBV28; D gene unclear. V dropped 1 base and J dropped 2 bases, with 8 bases sitting between them. CDR3 length equals 14 residues. Germline-derived CDR1 and CDR2 are MDHEN and SYDVKM.

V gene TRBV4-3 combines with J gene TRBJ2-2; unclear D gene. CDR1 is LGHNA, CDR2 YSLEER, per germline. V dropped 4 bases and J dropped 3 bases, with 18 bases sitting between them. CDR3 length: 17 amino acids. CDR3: CASSPDLGLSYTGELFF. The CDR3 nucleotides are TGCGCCAGCAGCCCTGATTTAGGGCTTAGCTACACCGGGGAGCTGTTTTTT.

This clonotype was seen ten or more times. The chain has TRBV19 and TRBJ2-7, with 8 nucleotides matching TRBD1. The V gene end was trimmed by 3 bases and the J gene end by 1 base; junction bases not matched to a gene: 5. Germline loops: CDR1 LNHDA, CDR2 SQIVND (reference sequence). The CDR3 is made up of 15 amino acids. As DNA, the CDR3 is TGTGCCAGTAGTATTGGACAGGGTCTATCCTACGAGCAGTACTTC. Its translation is CASSIGQGLSYEQYF.

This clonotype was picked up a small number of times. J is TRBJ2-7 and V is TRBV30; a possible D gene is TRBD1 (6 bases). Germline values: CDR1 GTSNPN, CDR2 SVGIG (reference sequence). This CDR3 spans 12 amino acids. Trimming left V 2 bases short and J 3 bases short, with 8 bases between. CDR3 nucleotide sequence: TGTGCCTGGAGTCAAGGGGGCTACGAGCAGTACTTC. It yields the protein CAWSQGGYEQYF. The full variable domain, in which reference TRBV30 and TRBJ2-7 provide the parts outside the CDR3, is SQTIHQWPATLVQPVGSPLSLECTVEGTSNPNLYWYRQAAGRGLQLLFYSVGIGQISSEVPQNLSASRPQDRQFILSSKKLLLSDSGFYLCAWSQGGYEQYFGPGTRLTVT.

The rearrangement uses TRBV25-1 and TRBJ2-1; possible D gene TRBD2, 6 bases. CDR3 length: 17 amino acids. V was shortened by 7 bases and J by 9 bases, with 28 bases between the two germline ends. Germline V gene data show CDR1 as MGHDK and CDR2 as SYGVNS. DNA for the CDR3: TGTGCCAGCACCCCGCAGTGGGCCCCTCCGTTCGGGGGTGAGCAGTTCTTC. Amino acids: CASTPQWAPPFGGEQFF.

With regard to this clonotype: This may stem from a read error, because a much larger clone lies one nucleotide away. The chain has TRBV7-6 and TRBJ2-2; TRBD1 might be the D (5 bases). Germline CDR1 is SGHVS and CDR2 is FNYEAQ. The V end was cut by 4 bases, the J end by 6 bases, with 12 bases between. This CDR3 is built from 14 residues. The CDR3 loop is CASSSAGWAGELFF. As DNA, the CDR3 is TGTGCCAGCAGCTCGGCAGGGTGGGCCGGGGAGCTGTTTTTT.

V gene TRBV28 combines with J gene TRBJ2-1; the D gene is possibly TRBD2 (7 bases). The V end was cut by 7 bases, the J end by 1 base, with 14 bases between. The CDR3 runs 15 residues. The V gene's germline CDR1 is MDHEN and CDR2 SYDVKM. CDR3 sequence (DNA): TGTGCCAGCACCCAGGGGACTACTTCCTACAATGAGCAGTTCTTC. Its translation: CASTQGTTSYNEQFF.

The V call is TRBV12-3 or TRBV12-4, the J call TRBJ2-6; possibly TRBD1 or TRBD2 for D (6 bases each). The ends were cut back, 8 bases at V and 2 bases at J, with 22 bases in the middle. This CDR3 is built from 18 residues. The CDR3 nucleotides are TGTGCCAGCTCACTCCTGGAGGGGGGAAGCACTGGGGCCAACGTCCTGACTTTC. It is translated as CASSLLEGGSTGANVLTF.

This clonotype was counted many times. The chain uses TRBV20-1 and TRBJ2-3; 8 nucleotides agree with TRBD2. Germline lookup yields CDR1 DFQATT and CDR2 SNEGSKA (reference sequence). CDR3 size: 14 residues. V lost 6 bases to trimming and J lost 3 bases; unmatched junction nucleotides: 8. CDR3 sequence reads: CSAKLAAPTDTQYF. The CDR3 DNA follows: TGCAGTGCAAAACTAGCGGCACCGACAGATACGCAGTATTTT.

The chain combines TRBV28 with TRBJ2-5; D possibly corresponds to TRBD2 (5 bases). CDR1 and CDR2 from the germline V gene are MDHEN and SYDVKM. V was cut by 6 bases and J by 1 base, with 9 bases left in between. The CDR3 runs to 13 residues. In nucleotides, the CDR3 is TGTGCCAGCAGACCACGGGGCCAAGAGACCCAGTACTTC. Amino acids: CASRPRGQETQYF.